The 20 T cell receptor beta chains below all came from one sample that was sequenced in a study of CD4+ T cells in melanoma. Some clones are missing from TCRdb's copy, which holds only in-frame ones; the method was immunoSEQ multiplex PCR. The data hold 52,000 or so clones, with more than 60% observed a single time. Sequenced material: tumor tissue. Receptors were obtained from a human donor with melanoma.

V usage is TRBV6-4 and J usage is TRBJ1-2, with D hard to call. The CDR3 contains 16 residues. V lost 6 bases and J 4 bases, leaving 21 bases between the germline ends. Germline loops: CDR1 MRHNA, CDR2 SNTAGT. CDR3 amino acids: CASSATDNPWGYGYTF. The DNA for the CDR3 is TGTGCCAGCAGCGCCACCGACAACCCCTGGGGCTATGGCTACACCTTC.

This clone was detected a few times. The chain has TRBV7-8 and TRBJ1-4; possible D gene TRBD1, 6 bases. Germline loops: CDR1 SGHVS, CDR2 FQNEAQ. Trimming cost V 5 bases and J 3 bases, with 19 bases left between them. The CDR3 consists of 17 residues. The chain's CDR3 is CASSPRVTGSANEKLFF. The CDR3, as DNA: TGTGCCAGCAGCCCTAGGGTCACAGGGTCGGCTAATGAAAAACTGTTTTTT.

The gene calls are TRBV7-2 and TRBJ2-5, with 9 bases matching TRBD2. The V gene end was trimmed by 7 bases and the J gene end by 4 bases; junction bases not matched to a gene: 10. This CDR3 has 15 residues. CDR1 is SGHTA and CDR2 is FQGNSA in the germline V gene. The CDR3 DNA follows: TGTGCCAGCATCCTAAGCGGGGGGAGGGGAGAGACCCAGTACTTC. It translates to CASILSGGRGETQYF.

The chain uses TRBV2 and TRBJ1-1, with D tentatively TRBD1 (6 bases). The CDR3 has 14 amino acids. Germline V CDR1 and CDR2: SNHLY, FYNNEI. V lost 11 bases and J lost 4, with 20 bases in between. Here the CDR3 DNA reads TGTGCCGCCGACCACAGGGAGGCTATCACTGAAGCTTTCTTT. This codes for CAADHREAITEAFF.

The V gene is TRBV13, the J gene TRBJ2-2; 8 bases line up with TRBD1. CDR1 is PRHDT and CDR2 is FYEKMQ in the germline V gene (reference sequence). V lost 5 bases, J lost 2 bases, and 7 bases stayed unmatched. CDR3 size: 16 residues. DNA for the CDR3: TGTGCCAGCAGCCCAGAGGACAGGGTTAACACCGGGGAGCTGTTTTTT. This encodes CASSPEDRVNTGELFF.

The chain recombines TRBV10-1 with TRBJ2-1; D is ambiguous. V dropped 2 bases and J dropped 9 bases, with 8 bases sitting between them. Germline V lookup: CDR1 WNHNN, CDR2 SYGVQD (reference sequence). The CDR3 consists of 12 residues. The CDR3 reads CASSESLFEQFF. The CDR3 DNA sequence: TGCGCCAGCAGTGAGAGCCTCTTTGAGCAGTTCTTC.

The chain has TRBV10-3 and TRBJ2-3; 9 positions agree with TRBD1. The CDR3 covers 16 residues. Germline V lookup: CDR1 ENHRY, CDR2 SYGVKD. V shed 6 bases, J shed 7 bases, and the junction held 14 bases outside the gene matches. The CDR3 sequence: CAIRPFPGQGGNTQYF. In DNA, the CDR3 is TGTGCCATCAGGCCTTTTCCGGGACAGGGAGGGAATACGCAGTATTTT.

The chain carries TRBV9 and TRBJ2-1, with TRBD1 identical over 8 bases. The junction had 15 bases not matched to a gene; V was cut back by 4 bases and J by 6 bases. CDR1 is SGDLS, CDR2 YYNGEE, per germline. This CDR3 has 17 amino acids. CDR3 DNA sequence: TGTGCCAGCAGCTCCCGGGGAGCAGGGGGCAGGGGCAATGAGCAGTTCTTC. Translated: CASSSRGAGGRGNEQFF. The full variable domain, completed using reference TRBV9 and TRBJ2-1, is DSGVTQTPKHLITATGQRVTLRCSPRSGDLSVYWYQQSLDQGLQFLIQYYNGEERAKGNILERFSAQQFPDLHSELNLSSLELGDSALYFCASSSRGAGGRGNEQFFGPGTRLTVL.

The chain is built from TRBV14 and TRBJ1-2; 11 nucleotides line up with TRBD1. Trimming took 4 bases from V and 4 from J; bases not matched to a gene: 11. CDR1 and CDR2 from the germline V gene are SGHDN and FVKESK. The CDR3 totals 17 residues. The CDR3 region has the DNA TGTGCCAGCAGCCCTCCCGGGACAGGGGGGGGCTTCTATGGCTACACCTTC. This encodes CASSPPGTGGGFYGYTF.

The chain is built from TRBV5-1 and TRBJ2-7, with 9 positions matching TRBD1. V gave up 0 bases and J gave up 6 bases; unmatched junction bases: 4. CDR1 and CDR2 from the germline V gene are SGHRS and YFSETQ. The length of the CDR3 is 14 residues. The CDR3 here is CASSLAGQGFEQYF. The CDR3, as DNA: TGCGCCAGCAGCTTGGCGGGACAGGGTTTCGAGCAGTACTTC.

This chain links TRBV28 with TRBJ2-5; TRBD2 matches 9 bases. The CDR3 runs 15 residues. CDR1 is MDHEN, CDR2 SYDVKM, per germline. Losses at the gene ends were 4 bases for V and 5 bases for J; bases not matched to a gene: 8. CDR3 amino acids: CASSSFSSGGETQYF. The CDR3 nucleotides read TGTGCCAGCAGTTCTTTCTCAAGCGGGGGGGAGACCCAGTACTTC.

This clone was observed a handful of times. The chain has TRBV2 and TRBJ1-5; maybe TRBD1 (6 bases). With 8 bases removed from V and 3 bases from J, the gap between germline ends came to 20 bases. The length of the CDR3 is 16 residues. The germline V gene encodes CDR1 SNHLY and CDR2 FYNNEI. The CDR3 sequence: CASGPGHPEANQPQHF. In DNA, the CDR3 is TGTGCCAGCGGGCCGGGACACCCCGAGGCCAATCAGCCCCAGCATTTT.

On this clone: Given a much more abundant clone one base away, this may be a read error. V usage is TRBV13 and J usage is TRBJ1-4, with a tentative D call TRBD1 (5 bases). CDR1 is PRHDT and CDR2 is FYEKMQ in the germline V gene (reference sequence). The CDR3 runs 14 residues. CDR3 in amino acids: CASSSPGGNEKLCF. CDR3 nucleotides: TGTGCCAGCAGCTCCCCGGGGGGAAATGAAAAACTGTGTTTT. The entire variable domain, with the rest obtained from reference TRBV13 and TRBJ1-4, is as follows: AAGVIQSPRHLIKEKRETATLKCYPIPRHDTVYWYQQGPGQDPQFLISFYEKMQSDKGSIPDRFSAQQFSDYHSELNMSSLELGDSALYFCASSSPGGNEKLCFGSGTQLSVL.

This chain uses TRBV28 with TRBJ2-7, with D perhaps TRBD1 (6 bases). This CDR3 region has 13 residues. Germline V lookup: CDR1 MDHEN, CDR2 SYDVKM. Trimming took off 9 bases at V and 0 bases at J, with 12 bases between the two ends. CDR3 loop: CASTDSPSYEQYF. CDR3 nucleotide sequence: TGTGCCAGTACGGACAGCCCCTCCTACGAGCAGTACTTC.

The chain links TRBV27 to TRBJ1-6; D not certain. Germline V gene data show CDR1 as MNHEY and CDR2 as SMNVEV (reference sequence). V was cut by 3 bases and J by 8 bases, with 11 bases left in between. This CDR3 is built from 14 residues. The CDR3 DNA reads TGTGCCAGCAGTTTCCTCCTCATGCATTCACCCCTCCACTTT. This encodes CASSFLLMHSPLHF.

J is TRBJ2-1 and V is TRBV5-6; D is unclear. Germline V gene data show CDR1 as SGHDT and CDR2 as YYEEEE. The CDR3 has 14 amino acids. The V end was cut by 6 bases, the J end by 4 bases, with 14 bases between. The CDR3 sequence is CASMQLPPYNEQFF. In DNA, the CDR3 is TGTGCCAGCATGCAATTACCTCCTTACAATGAGCAGTTCTTC.

V and J are TRBV7-2 and TRBJ1-4, with D unclear. The CDR3 has 13 amino acids. V was pared by 5 bases and J by 3 bases, with 7 bases between. CDR1 is SGHTA, CDR2 FQGNSA, per germline. CDR3 residues: CASSPQPNEKLFF. The CDR3 DNA sequence: TGTGCCAGCAGCCCGCAGCCTAATGAAAAACTGTTTTTT.

This clone occurred many times. The chain joins TRBV13 to TRBJ1-1, with unresolved D. Germline V gives CDR1 PRHDT, CDR2 FYEKMQ (reference sequence). V was pared by 0 bases and J by 3 bases, with 8 bases between. The CDR3 spans 14 residues. This CDR3 is CASSLGGAYTEAFF. In DNA, the CDR3 is TGTGCCAGCAGCTTAGGGGGCGCGTACACTGAAGCTTTCTTT. Combining the CDR3 with reference TRBV13 and TRBJ1-1 gives the whole variable domain AAGVIQSPRHLIKEKRETATLKCYPIPRHDTVYWYQQGPGQDPQFLISFYEKMQSDKGSIPDRFSAQQFSDYHSELNMSSLELGDSALYFCASSLGGAYTEAFFGQGTRLTVV.

This chain uses TRBV6-6 with TRBJ1-1; no firm D call. This CDR3 has 14 residues. The germline V gene encodes CDR1 MNHNY and CDR2 SVGAGI (reference sequence). Trimming removed 0 bases at V and 1 base at J, with 6 bases between. CDR3 amino acids: CASSYSTANTEAFF. The DNA for the CDR3 is TGTGCCAGCAGTTACTCCACAGCGAACACTGAAGCTTTCTTT.

In its sample, this clone was seen once. The chain carries TRBV25-1 and TRBJ1-3, with D unresolved. Germline CDR1 and CDR2: MGHDK and SYGVNS. The V end was cut by 6 bases, the J end by 9 bases, with 15 bases between. The CDR3 covers 13 residues. CDR3 nucleotide sequence: TGTGCCAGCAGGGTGGCTCAGTCCGCCACCATATATTTT. It yields the protein CASRVAQSATIYF. Looking up the rest from reference TRBV25-1 and TRBJ1-3 gives the full variable domain: EADIYQTPRYLVIGTGKKITLECSQTMGHDKMYWYQQDPGMELHLIHYSYGVNSTEKGDLSSESTVSRIRTEHFPLTLESARPSHTSQYLCASRVAQSATIYFGEGSWLTVV.